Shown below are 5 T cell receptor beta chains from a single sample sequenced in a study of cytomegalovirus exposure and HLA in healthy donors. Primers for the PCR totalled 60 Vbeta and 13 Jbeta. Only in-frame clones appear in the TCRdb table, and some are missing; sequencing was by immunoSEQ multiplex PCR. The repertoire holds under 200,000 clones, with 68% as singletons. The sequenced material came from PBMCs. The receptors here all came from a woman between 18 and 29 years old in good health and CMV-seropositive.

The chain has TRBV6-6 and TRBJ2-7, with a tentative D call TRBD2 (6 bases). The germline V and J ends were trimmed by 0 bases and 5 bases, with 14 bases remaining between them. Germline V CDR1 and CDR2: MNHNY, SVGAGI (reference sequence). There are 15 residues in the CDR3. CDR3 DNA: TGTGCCAGCAGTTACTCGGGTCGGGGGAGACACGAGCAGTACTTC. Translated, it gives CASSYSGRGRHEQYF.

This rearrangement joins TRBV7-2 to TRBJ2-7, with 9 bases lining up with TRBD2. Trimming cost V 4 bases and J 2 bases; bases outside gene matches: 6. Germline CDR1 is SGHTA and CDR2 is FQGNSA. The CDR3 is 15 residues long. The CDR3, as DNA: TGTGCCAGCAGCTCAAATGCGGGGGGGGCCTACGAGCAGTACTTC. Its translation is CASSSNAGGAYEQYF.

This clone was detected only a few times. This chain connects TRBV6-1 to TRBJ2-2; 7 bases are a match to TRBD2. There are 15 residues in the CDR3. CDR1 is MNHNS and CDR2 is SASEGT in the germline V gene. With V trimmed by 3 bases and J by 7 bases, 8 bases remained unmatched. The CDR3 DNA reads TGTGCCAGCAGTGATGGGGAGGGATCGGTCGGGGAGCTGTTTTTT. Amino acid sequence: CASSDGEGSVGELFF.

CDR3 nucleotides: TGTGCCAGCAGCTTCGCAAGGCGGGGGGACGGGAATGAGCAGTTCTTC. It translates to CASSFARRGDGNEQFF. This chain connects TRBV11-2 to TRBJ2-1; 8 nucleotides match TRBD2. CDR1 SGHAT and CDR2 FQNNGV come from the germline V gene. Trimming at V came to 3 bases and at J to 7 bases, leaving 11 bases not matched to a gene. The CDR3 spans 16 residues.

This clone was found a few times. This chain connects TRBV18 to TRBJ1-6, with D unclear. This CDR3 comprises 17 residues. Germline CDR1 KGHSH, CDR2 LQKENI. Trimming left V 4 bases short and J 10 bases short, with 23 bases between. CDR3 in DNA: TGTGCCAGCTCACTACACAGCGAGGGCTCGGACTCCTCACCCCTCCACTTT. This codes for CASSLHSEGSDSSPLHF.